One and the same sample provided the 4 T cell receptor beta chains below, sequenced in a study of neurological immune-mediated disorders. Each CDR3 protein gets one entry after TCRdb re-called the 5' RACE reads with MiXCR. The sample lists some 79,000 distinct CDR3 sequences; 11% to 15% were seen once. Sequenced material: PBMCs. The receptors were sampled from a woman in her forties or fifties in good health.

This clonotype was counted ten times or more. The genes are TRBV10-3 and TRBJ2-7, with no clear D. Trimming left V 8 bases short and J 0 bases short, with 11 bases between. The CDR3 is made up of 13 amino acids. Germline V CDR1 and CDR2: ENHRY, SYGVKD. CDR3 sequence (DNA): TGTGCCATCGCGGACGGTTCCTCCTACGAGCAGTACTTC. Residues: CAIADGSSYEQYF.

This clonotype was seen many times. This chain links TRBV29-1 with TRBJ1-2, with 10 bases lining up with TRBD1. Germline V gives CDR1 SQVTM, CDR2 ANQGSEA. The CDR3 is 13 amino acids. The V and J ends lost 4 bases and 2 bases, in that order; junction bases with no gene match: 1. CDR3: CSVGTGGNYGYTF. In DNA, the CDR3 is TGCAGCGTTGGGACAGGGGGGAACTATGGCTACACCTTC. Combining the CDR3 with reference TRBV29-1 and TRBJ1-2 gives the whole variable domain SAVISQKPSRDICQRGTSLTIQCQVDSQVTMMFWYRQQPGQSLTLIATANQGSEATYESGFVIDKFPISRPNLTFSTLTVSNMSPEDSSIYLCSVGTGGNYGYTFGSGTRLTVV.

This clonotype was picked up many times. The chain is built from TRBV28 and TRBJ2-5; 13 nucleotides line up with TRBD2. Trimming removed 6 bases from V and 5 bases from J; junction bases left unmatched: 9. This CDR3 is built from 16 residues. The germline gives CDR1 MDHEN, CDR2 SYDVKM. CDR3 amino acids: CASSPGLAGVRETQYF. In DNA form, the CDR3 reads TGTGCCAGCAGCCCCGGACTAGCGGGAGTGCGGGAGACCCAGTACTTC.

Many counts were recorded for this clonotype. J is TRBJ2-2 and V is TRBV3-1; no clear D gene. The CDR3 spans 12 residues. Germline V lookup: CDR1 LGHDT, CDR2 YNNKEL (reference sequence). Trimming took off 5 bases at V and 4 bases at J, with 5 bases between the two ends. CDR3 amino acids: CASSGPTGELFF. For the CDR3, the DNA is TGTGCCAGCAGCGGGCCCACCGGGGAGCTGTTTTTT.